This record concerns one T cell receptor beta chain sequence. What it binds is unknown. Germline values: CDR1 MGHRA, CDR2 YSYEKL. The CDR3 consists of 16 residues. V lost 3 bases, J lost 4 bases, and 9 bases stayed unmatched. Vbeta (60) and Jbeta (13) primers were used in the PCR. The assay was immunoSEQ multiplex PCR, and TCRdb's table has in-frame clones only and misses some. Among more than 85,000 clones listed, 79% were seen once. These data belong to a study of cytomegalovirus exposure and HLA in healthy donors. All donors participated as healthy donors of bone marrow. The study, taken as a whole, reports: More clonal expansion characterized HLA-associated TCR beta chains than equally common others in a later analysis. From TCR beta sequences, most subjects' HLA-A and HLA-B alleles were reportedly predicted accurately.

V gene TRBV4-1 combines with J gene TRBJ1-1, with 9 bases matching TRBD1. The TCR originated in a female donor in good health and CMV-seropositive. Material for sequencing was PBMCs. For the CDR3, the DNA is TGCGCCAGCAGCCAGCTGAAGACAGGGGGGACCACTGAAGCTTTCTTT. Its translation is CASSQLKTGGTTEAFF.